The clone carrying this T cell receptor beta chain was seen a few times. The record originates from a study of identical twins. Each CDR3 protein gets one entry after TCRdb re-called the 5' RACE reads with MiXCR. This repertoire shows about 660,000 distinct CDR3 sequences, 8.6% found once; its top ten account for around 0.98%. These data also featured in a second study, about yellow fever vaccine responses in identical twins.

The specimen was PBMCs. This clonotype originated in a woman aged 18-30 years in good health.

This CDR3 reads CASSFQYTDTQYF. The CDR3, as DNA: TGTGCCAGCAGCTTTCAATACACAGATACGCAGTATTTT. This chain joins TRBV7-2 and TRBJ2-3; D gene uncertain. Germline lookup yields CDR1 SGHTA and CDR2 FQGNSA. This CDR3 comprises 13 residues. The V and J ends lost 3 bases and 2 bases respectively, with 6 bases between them.